This T cell receptor beta chain was found in a study of blood T cells in healthy people across ages (dated by TCRdb to the mid-2010s). Context from the whole study: In model experiments, template switching captured about one uniquely barcoded TCR beta cDNA molecule for every two T cells. To avoid experimental bias, donors of different ages were randomly spread across the sequencing lanes. Using deep sequencing normalized with unique cDNA molecular identifiers, the study measured how TCR beta repertoire diversity changes with age. The study analyzed two additional independent replicas of 1 million unique cDNA reads from the same blood draw for two donors, one aged 18 to 30 and one aged 80 or older. Donors were grouped into four age groups: young (average about 15 years), middle-aged (roughly 38), aged (around 66) and long-lived (around 80). On the study overall, not on this receptor specifically: There was a strong correlation between observed TCR beta diversity and the percentage of naive T cells measured by flow cytometry. Compared with the aged group, more naive CD4+ T cells, fewer expanded clones and increased TCR diversity were shown by the long-lived group, suggesting age selection. Because profiling used bulk unsorted PBMCs, naive and antigen-experienced compartments could not be compared conclusively. The CMV infection status of donors was not known, potentially confounding age-related changes in expanded clonotypes. Total diversity estimates from one million sequenced T cells were considered lower bounds and underestimates. As age increased, observed TCR beta diversity per million T cells dropped in a roughly linear way, and a significant reduction was already evident by age 40.

This clonotype has a handful of counts. Its specific antigen is unknown. Per-base quality was not reported, and no clone a single base away is much larger than it. The donors were under 40 Caucasian individuals from Russia, aged roughly 6 to 90 years, who were systemically healthy. Each donor gave ten milliliters of peripheral blood, collected into EDTA-treated Vacutainer tubes. PBMCs were isolated by Ficoll-Paque density-gradient centrifugation, with at least 7 million obtained per sample. Trizol reagent was used to extract total RNA from PBMCs, with at least 6 micrograms per sample. The percentages of naive CD45RAhigh/CD27high T cells were determined by flow cytometry on a PBMC aliquot from every donor. The cysteine opens and the phenylalanine closes a CDR3 of 16 amino acids. Just the 48-base CDR3 DNA is kept, in frame starting at base 1. Relative to germline, V is missing 4 bases and J is missing 3 bases, with 10 bases of the junction outside any gene match. Looking up the germline V gene (reference sequence) yields CDR1 LGHDT and CDR2 YNNKEL.

Libraries came from 5' RACE. Reads for this sample came from an Illumina HiSeq 2500. A second PCR of roughly 7 to 12 cycles was run with a J-beta primer mix and a sample-barcoded 5' primer. A template-switch 5' adaptor carrying 12 random nucleotides introduced a unique molecular identifier onto each TCR beta cDNA molecule. Each sample yielded at least 2.5 million CDR3-containing paired-end reads. First-strand cDNA synthesis was performed from all RNA using the Mint cDNA synthesis kit, with priming by a TRBC-specific oligonucleotide. All cDNA was treated with uracil-DNA glycosylase and then went through a first 18-cycle PCR with the universal primers M1SS and BC2_uni_R. On the authors' methods: For normalization, 1 million high-quality reads were randomly selected from each sample, with every read carrying a distinct molecular identifier. Instead of being binned into consensus sequences, reads that shared molecular identifiers were thrown out. MiTCR, set to a Q25 quality threshold and the strictest error-elimination algorithm, was used for CDR3 identification, clonotype clustering and error correction. A nonparametric unseen species model using Euler transformation provided a lower-bound estimate of total TCR beta diversity. In-frame beta chains were kept once TCRdb had trimmed the public reads at Q25 with fastp and called clones with MiXCR. Here each entry gathers all rows of one CDR3 protein and keeps the most common genes and DNA. The V and J calls reflect TCRdb's pipeline rather than the authors' work. For this sample there are around 780,000 distinct CDR3 sequences; 56% appear just once. The ten largest make up more than 25% of the sample.

What was sequenced was blood. The sequence derives from a man between 40 and 49 years old in good health. Rearrangement joined TRBV3-1 to TRBJ1-2, with 8 bases in between that match TRBD1. CDR3 sequence: CASSPGISQGDYGYTF. Here is the DNA: TGTGCCAGCAGCCCTGGAATCTCACAGGGGGACTATGGCTACACCTTC.